Sequencing of this TCR beta chain was carried out in a study of OX40 agonist ivuxolimab in advanced cancers. As for the study in general: Three patients had partial responses: one hepatocellular carcinoma, two cutaneous melanoma.

Worth noting for this clone: Its antigen is unidentified.

Using immunoSEQ multiplex PCR, the repertoire was profiled, and TCRdb retains in-frame clones only, with some absent. The sample consists of about 63,000 clones, nearly 90% of them appearing once. Sampling times: baseline, cycle 4 day 1, cycle 7 day 1. CDR1 and CDR2 from the germline V gene are SEHNR and FQNEAQ (reference sequence). Trimming at V came to 5 bases and at J to 5 bases, leaving 5 bases not matched to a gene. The CDR3 has 15 residues. Findings of the study overall: On average, CD8+ T cells showed a greater number of expanded clones than CD4+.

This sequence was found in an adult with an advanced solid tumor such as melanoma, head and neck, liver or kidney cancer. The sample in question was CD4+ or CD8+ T cells sorted from blood, obtained in a trial of the OX40 agonist ivuxolimab. The chain is built from TRBV7-9 and TRBJ2-3; 12 bases align to TRBD2. The CDR3 region has the DNA TGTGCCAGCAGCCCTAGCGGGGGGGCCGGAGATACGCAGTATTTT. This translates into CASSPSGGAGDTQYF.